Below are 21 T cell receptor beta chains sequenced from a single sample in a study of early T cells in non-severe SARS-CoV-2 infection. TCRdb re-called the 5' RACE reads through MiXCR, storing one row per CDR3 protein. The repertoire consists of approximately 29,000 distinct CDR3 sequences, with 6.6% occurring once and the leading ten covering about 3%. The sample consisted of whole blood. These receptors came from an adult who was a healthcare worker with PCR-confirmed SARS-CoV-2 infection or an uninfected control (not recorded which).

This clonotype was observed at least ten times. The chain employs TRBV10-2 and TRBJ1-2, with D possibly matching TRBD1 (5 bases). The CDR3 runs 12 residues. CDR1 WSHSY and CDR2 SAAADI come from the germline V gene. V was clipped by 8 bases and J by 6 bases, with 13 bases between them. The CDR3 DNA reads as TGCGCCAGCTCCAGGGAAGGAGATGGCTACACCTTC. It encodes CASSREGDGYTF.

A few counts support this clonotype. The chain combines TRBV29-1 with TRBJ1-2; 7 bases fit TRBD1. Germline CDR1 SQVTM, CDR2 ANQGSEA. After removal of 1 base from V and 8 bases from J, the junction contained 13 bases not matched to a gene. This CDR3 spans 15 amino acids. The CDR3: CSVEVDRTASKGYTF. CDR3 DNA: TGCAGCGTTGAAGTGGACAGGACAGCAAGTAAAGGCTACACCTTC.

This clonotype was seen a handful of times. The chain is built from TRBV6-5 and TRBJ2-1, with D possibly being TRBD1 (6 bases). The CDR3 runs to 15 residues. Deletions cut 8 bases from V and 2 bases from J, with 16 bases between. Germline CDR1 and CDR2: MNHEY and SVGAGI. The CDR3: CASGQRLPTYNEQFF. In DNA, the CDR3 is TGTGCCAGCGGACAGCGTCTGCCGACCTACAATGAGCAGTTCTTC.

This clonotype was counted at least ten times. The chain has TRBV5-1 and TRBJ2-3; D gene uncertain. The V gene's germline CDR1 is SGHRS and CDR2 YFSETQ. The V gene lost 4 bases and the J gene lost 2 bases, with 8 bases spanning the gap. This CDR3 region has 13 residues. DNA of the CDR3: TGCGCCAGCAGCGGGCATAACACAGATACGCAGTATTTT. Translation: CASSGHNTDTQYF.

This clonotype was seen many times. The V call is TRBV7-6, the J call TRBJ2-1; D not resolved. CDR3 size: 16 residues. V lost 0 bases and J 1 base, leaving 10 bases between the germline ends. Germline CDR1 and CDR2: SGHVS and FNYEAQ. The CDR3 protein is CASSLAPAVSYNEQFF. The CDR3 DNA follows: TGTGCCAGCAGCTTAGCGCCAGCCGTATCCTACAATGAGCAGTTCTTC.

This clonotype was recorded a few times. The J gene is TRBJ2-7, the V gene TRBV28, with TRBD1 identical over 7 bases. Germline V gives CDR1 MDHEN, CDR2 SYDVKM. There are 15 residues in the CDR3. V shed 7 bases, J shed 0 bases, and the junction held 9 bases outside the gene matches. The CDR3 DNA sequence: TGTGCCAGCATCGCTCCGGGACAGCCCTCCTACGAGCAGTACTTC. Translating gives CASIAPGQPSYEQYF.

This clonotype showed up many times. The chain combines TRBV18 with TRBJ2-6, with TRBD1 identical over 8 bases. Germline V lookup: CDR1 KGHSH, CDR2 LQKENI. After removal of 3 bases from V and 3 bases from J, the junction contained 10 bases not matched to a gene. The CDR3 consists of 18 residues. The CDR3 region is CASSPLGRGRGGANVLTF. DNA for the CDR3: TGTGCCAGCTCACCTCTTGGCAGGGGGCGCGGTGGGGCCAACGTCCTGACTTTC.

This clonotype occurred a few times. CDR3 sequence reads: CASSITASGNNEQFF. CDR3 DNA: TGTGCCAGTAGTATAACGGCTAGCGGGAACAATGAGCAGTTCTTC. J is TRBJ2-1 and V is TRBV19; 9 bases line up with TRBD2. Germline V gene lookup returns CDR1 LNHDA and CDR2 SQIVND (reference sequence). V dropped 2 bases and J dropped 5; count of bases not matched to a gene: 4. The CDR3 totals 15 residues. Full variable domain (missing parts from reference TRBV19 and TRBJ2-1): DGGITQSPKYLFRKEGQNVTLSCEQNLNHDAMYWYRQDPGQGLRLIYYSQIVNDFQKGDIAEGYSVSREKKESFPLTVTSAQKNPTAFYLCASSITASGNNEQFFGPGTRLTVL.

There are many counts of this clonotype. The chain uses TRBV29-1 and TRBJ2-7, with 9 bases matching TRBD1. Per the germline V gene, CDR1 is SQVTM and CDR2 is ANQGSEA. This CDR3 is built from 17 residues. Trimming cost V 6 bases and J 0 bases; bases outside gene matches: 15. In DNA, the CDR3 is TGCAGCGTCCGGGGGGACAGGGAGGGTCGGATCTCCTACGAGCAGTACTTC. It is translated as CSVRGDREGRISYEQYF.

At least ten counts were recorded for this clonotype. V gene TRBV28 combines with J gene TRBJ2-1, with D possibly being TRBD2 (5 bases). CDR1 is MDHEN and CDR2 is SYDVKM in the germline V gene. V lost 2 bases, J lost 1 base, and 9 bases lay in between. CDR3 length: 15 residues. The CDR3 DNA follows: TGTGCCAGCAGTTTACGGGGTAGGTCCTACAATGAGCAGTTCTTC. Residues: CASSLRGRSYNEQFF.

The rearrangement links TRBV19 to TRBJ2-2; D uncertain. Per germline, CDR1 LNHDA and CDR2 SQIVND (reference sequence). V was shortened by 5 bases and J by 1 base, with 5 bases between the two germline ends. CDR3 length: 13 amino acids. The CDR3 sequence is CASSFGNTGELFF. The CDR3 bases are TGTGCCAGTAGTTTTGGGAACACCGGGGAGCTGTTTTTT.

This clonotype was detected only once. This may arise from a read error, as a much more abundant clone is one base away. A read error is likely, as this CDR3 ends without the conserved phenylalanine or tryptophan. The chain recombines TRBV18 with TRBJ2-1, with D uncertain. The length of the CDR3 is 14 residues. Looked up from germline, CDR1 is KGHSH and CDR2 is LQKENI. V shed 5 bases and J shed 0 bases, with 8 bases lying between them. Here the CDR3 reads CASSKESSYNEQFS. CDR3 nucleotides: TGTGCCAGCTCAAAGGAGAGCTCCTACAATGAGCAGTTCTCC.

At least ten counts were recorded for this clonotype. The genes are TRBV7-6 and TRBJ2-5; TRBD1 matches 10 bases. Germline V gene data show CDR1 as SGHVS and CDR2 as FNYEAQ. Unmatched junction bases numbered 3, after V lost 1 base and J lost 4 bases. There are 15 residues in the CDR3. The chain's CDR3 is CASSLGQGASETQYF. DNA for the CDR3: TGTGCCAGCAGCTTAGGACAGGGGGCTTCAGAGACCCAGTACTTC.

In this sample, this clonotype turned up many times. The CDR3 bases are TGTGCCAGCAGCCGCGGACAGACCTCTAACTATGGCTACACCTTC. As protein: CASSRGQTSNYGYTF. The gene calls are TRBV4-2 and TRBJ1-2, with D perhaps matching TRBD1 (6 bases). Trimming removed 4 bases at V and 0 bases at J, with 12 bases between. CDR1 and CDR2 from the germline V gene are LGHNA and YNFKEQ. This CDR3 has 15 residues.

In its sample, this clonotype ranks as medium-sized. The J gene is TRBJ2-7, the V gene TRBV29-1, with 7 bases lining up with TRBD1. Losses at the gene ends were 4 bases for V and 7 bases for J; bases not matched to a gene: 4. The CDR3 covers 11 residues. CDR1 is SQVTM and CDR2 is ANQGSEA in the germline V gene. This CDR3 reads CSVAGGREQYF. The CDR3 DNA sequence: TGCAGCGTTGCAGGGGGAAGGGAGCAGTACTTC.

V is TRBV20-1 and J is TRBJ1-1; D uncertain. The germline V gene encodes CDR1 DFQATT and CDR2 SNEGSKA (reference sequence). V was shortened by 3 bases and J by 14 bases, with 13 bases between the two germline ends. The CDR3 runs 10 residues. The CDR3 DNA is TGCAGTGCTAGGGAGATTTCAGAGTTCTTT. It is translated as CSAREISEFF.

This clonotype was counted ten times or more. This chain connects TRBV6-1 to TRBJ2-5; 14 bases agree with TRBD2. V was pared by 6 bases and J by 1 base, with 7 bases of the junction left unmatched. CDR1 and CDR2 from the germline V gene are MNHNS and SASEGT. CDR3 length equals 17 residues. CDR3 bases: TGTGCCAGCAGAGGTGGGACTAGCGGGAGAGGCCAAGAGACCCAGTACTTC. Its translation is CASRGGTSGRGQETQYF.

This clonotype has just a few counts. V gene TRBV7-2 combines with J gene TRBJ2-1; 7 positions agree with TRBD2. Unmatched junction bases numbered 4, after V lost 2 bases and J lost 6 bases. The CDR3 is 14 amino acids. The germline gives CDR1 SGHTA, CDR2 FQGNSA. The CDR3 DNA reads as TGTGCCAGCAGCTTATCGACGGGGGGCAATGAGCAGTTCTTC. As protein: CASSLSTGGNEQFF.

In this sample, this clonotype turned up many times. The gene calls are TRBV10-3 and TRBJ2-5; 13 positions agree with TRBD2. CDR3 length: 15 amino acids. The J segment lost 5 bases and the V segment lost 3 bases, leaving 3 bases of the junction unmatched. The germline gives CDR1 ENHRY, CDR2 SYGVKD. CDR3 amino acids: CAISDGTSGMETQYF. The CDR3 nucleotides read TGTGCCATCAGTGATGGGACTAGCGGGATGGAGACCCAGTACTTC.

This clonotype was found many times. V is TRBV5-1 and J is TRBJ1-6; D might be TRBD1 (5 bases). This CDR3 has 17 amino acids. Trimming took off 0 bases at V and 5 bases at J, with 15 bases between the two ends. CDR1 is SGHRS, CDR2 YFSETQ, per germline. In DNA, the CDR3 is TGCGCCAGCAGCTTGGAGGCTACGACAGTAAATAATTCACCCCTCCACTTT. The encoded protein is CASSLEATTVNNSPLHF. Filled out from reference TRBV5-1 and TRBJ1-6, the complete variable domain reads KAGVTQTPRYLIKTRGQQVTLSCSPISGHRSVSWYQQTPGQGLQFLFEYFSETQRNKGNFPGRFSGRQFSNSRSEMNVSTLELGDSALYLCASSLEATTVNNSPLHFGNGTRLTVT.

This clonotype was recorded at least ten times. The chain is built from TRBV10-3 and TRBJ1-3, with 7 bases lining up with TRBD1. V gave up 0 bases and J gave up 2 bases; unmatched junction bases: 7. CDR3 length equals 17 residues. Per germline, CDR1 ENHRY and CDR2 SYGVKD. In DNA, the CDR3 is TGTGCCATCAGTGAGTCCGGTGGGACAGTGCCTGGAAACACCATATATTTT. It yields the protein CAISESGGTVPGNTIYF.